This T cell receptor (beta chain) was found in a study of T-cell reconstitution after alpha-beta-depleted transplantation in children. Unique molecular identifiers were incorporated when the TCRbeta library was constructed. MiXCR was run by TCRdb on the PCR reads, yielding one entry per CDR3 protein. The data hold approximately 270,000 distinct CDR3 sequences, with roughly a quarter observed a single time. This clonotype was seen only a few times. Its antigen remains unknown. Whole-study findings and limits: T-cell numbers and diversity, one year after transplant, stemmed largely from T cells that were newly produced. After transplant, high TCRbeta diversity at day 60 in some patients arose from surviving recipient T cells and thymic progenitors. Expanded clones from the graft, numbering several hundred, reportedly supplied alpha-beta T cells about two months after transplant.

The CDR3 length is 15 residues. V was clipped by 2 bases and J by 8 bases, with 13 bases between them. From germline, CDR1 is SEHNR and CDR2 FQNEAQ (reference sequence). Material: PBMCs, mostly from graft donor cells, obtained 360 days after TCRalphabeta/CD19-depleted stem cell transplant. V usage is TRBV7-9 and J usage is TRBJ1-6; a possible D gene is TRBD1 (5 bases). The receptor was isolated from a female patient aged 2-10 years who had a stem cell transplant for congenital amegakaryocytic thrombocytopenia, so the T cells may come from the graft donor. The CDR3 loop reads CASSLFQGLDSPLHF. The DNA for the CDR3 is TGTGCCAGCAGCTTATTCCAGGGATTGGATTCACCCCTCCACTTT.